Here is one T cell receptor beta chain with its context. Its antigen remains unidentified. No qualities accompany the bases; no much larger clone lies one base away. In the prospective study, participants were about 18 to 100 years old, resided in approximately 22 geographic areas of the United States, and were enrolled through a virtual design. Cohort assignment in the prospective study relied on participant-reported clinical history from a screening survey and a study questionnaire. For ImmuneRACE Cohort 3, a participant was defined as recovered based on two consecutive negative NP/OP PCR tests, clearance by a healthcare professional, or resolution of symptoms. Mobile phlebotomists in the prospective study collected whole blood, serum and a nasopharyngeal or oropharyngeal swab from every participant. Participants in the prospective study had the option to provide additional blood draws and questionnaires over a roughly 2-month period. Blood samples from the prospective study were shipped frozen or at room temperature prior to DNA extraction.

TCRbeta CDR3 regions were amplified from genomic DNA by means of the immunoSEQ Assay, a bias-controlled multiplex PCR. In the authors' own workflow: The number of nucleated cells in each sample was estimated from the amplification of reference gene primers within the assay. Sequence reads were collapsed and filtered to measure the absolute abundance of every unique TCRbeta CDR3 rearrangement. Productive Simpson clonality was computed per sample as the square root of Simpson's diversity index over productive rearrangements. TCRdb stores this immuneACCESS table with in-frame sequences only. Part of the clones is absent; in the studies checked, under half of the shortfall reflects unresolved V genes, and no reason is known for the rest. V, J and clone size were drawn from that table, and D and trimming were deduced from the DNA. The sample records approximately 210,000 clones, about nine tenths of which are singletons. Of the sample, 2% to 2.5% falls within the top ten clones.

This record comes from a study of blood T cell repertoires in COVID-19 (dated by TCRdb to 2020 to 2021). The study in broad terms: Collaborator samples came from the United States, Italy and Spain and covered acute and convalescent phases of COVID-19. The repertoires were made available in a free public database intended to serve as a resource for research on the immune response to SARS-CoV-2. The prospective study material was composed of cDNA or gDNA derived from T cells, B-cell-depleted T cells, or PBMCs. Where HLA class I and class II types were available, the types were taken from metadata supplied by the sample provider, not from assay-based typing. Deeply sampled blood TCRbeta repertoires from subjects exposed to, actively infected with, or recovered from COVID-19 were included in the dataset. The sample metadata nearly always contained a de-identified subject ID, COVID-19 status, age in years and sex. The samples were drawn from two sources: the first 160 participants of the ongoing ImmuneRACE study, and fewer than 1,500 subjects contributed by 6 global collaborators. The study at large found these results: Clinical and demographic metadata were provided uncurated, with the amount varying by source and participant.

CDR1 KGHDR and CDR2 SFDVKD are derived from the germline V gene. The CDR3 sequence holds 16 residues, the cysteine and phenylalanine included. Just CDR3 DNA is preserved here, 48 bases in frame from base 1. V ends up 1 base short and J 6 bases short, with an unmatched junction base count of 4. The rearranged segments are TRBV24-1 and TRBJ2-3; TRBD2 agrees with 12 junctional bases. The TCR was taken from a woman in her twenties or thirties who had recovered from COVID-19. The sample consisted of PBMCs or T cells enriched from blood (not recorded which). The CDR3 protein: CATSDFPTSGSDTQYF. Read as DNA, the sequence is TGTGCCACCAGTGATTTCCCGACTAGCGGGAGTGATACGCAGTATTTT.